A single sample gave rise to the 9 T cell receptor beta chains below, sequenced in a study of shared clonotypes between healthy human individuals. Some clones are missing from TCRdb's copy, which holds only in-frame ones; the method was immunoSEQ multiplex PCR. In the table there are under 600,000 clones, about 80% of which are singletons. The sequenced sample was PBMCs. These receptors came from a woman aged 35 to 49 in good health. Some clones in this sample may be carry-over from other donors' samples.

This clone was counted a single time. The chain carries TRBV7-9 and TRBJ2-7; 10 positions match TRBD2. The length of the CDR3 is 15 residues. V shed 5 bases and J 4 bases; nucleotides not matched to a gene: 8. Germline CDR1 reads SEHNR; CDR2 reads FQNEAQ (reference sequence). CDR3 in DNA: TGTGCCAGCAGCGGAACTAGCGGGACGAAGTACGAGCAGTACTTC. It specifies CASSGTSGTKYEQYF. The entire variable domain, with the rest obtained from reference TRBV7-9 and TRBJ2-7, is as follows: DTGVSQNPRHKITKRGQNVTFRCDPISEHNRLYWYRQTLGQGPEFLTYFQNEAQLEKSRLLSDRFSAERPKGSFSTLEIQRTEQGDSAMYLCASSGTSGTKYEQYFGPGTRLTVT.

With respect to this clone: A much more abundant neighbour one base away suggests this may be a read error. The sample contains more than one DNA sequence encoding this CDR3. The chain has TRBV2 and TRBJ1-1; 9 bases line up with TRBD1. The germline V gene has CDR1 SNHLY and CDR2 FYNNEI. This CDR3 spans 14 amino acids. The chain's CDR3 is CASRTGQGNTEAFF. CDR3 in DNA: TGTGCCAGCAGGACTGGACAGGGGAACACTGAAGCCTTCTTT. The variable domain in full, completed from reference TRBV2 and TRBJ1-1, reads EPEVTQTPSHQVTQMGQEVILRCVPISNHLYFYWYRQILGQKVEFLVSFYNNEISEKSEIFDDQFSVERPDGSNFTLKIRSTKLEDSAMYFCASRTGQGNTEAFFGQGTRLTVV.

The chain employs TRBV5-1 and TRBJ2-6; D is unclear. The germline CDR1 and CDR2 sequences are SGHRS and YFSETQ. This CDR3 region has 16 residues. Between the trimmed V and J ends, which lost 0 bases and 0 bases, there was a span of 7 bases. CDR3 bases: TGCGCCAGCAGCTTGGAAGTGAGCTCTGGGGCCAACGTCCTGACTTTC. Translating it yields CASSLEVSSGANVLTF.

V gene TRBV2 combines with J gene TRBJ1-4; TRBD1 matches 9 bases. In germline, CDR1 is SNHLY, CDR2 FYNNEI. The CDR3 covers 15 residues. Trimming took 5 bases from V and 5 from J; bases not matched to a gene: 6. CDR3 sequence (DNA): TGTGCCAGCAGTTGGGGACAGGGCCCCAATGAAAAACTGTTTTTT. Encoded protein: CASSWGQGPNEKLFF.

The chain employs TRBV6-1 and TRBJ2-1; D gene uncertain. This CDR3 region has 13 residues. Germline V gene sequence: CDR1 MNHNS, CDR2 SASEGT. Trimming took 6 bases from V and 6 from J, leaving 12 bases between them. In DNA form, the CDR3 reads TGTGCCAGCAGACAGAGTAGTGGCAATGAGCAGTTCTTC. Translation: CASRQSSGNEQFF.

The genes are TRBV10-3 and TRBJ2-7; 9 bases agree with TRBD1. This CDR3 has 13 amino acids. CDR1 ENHRY and CDR2 SYGVKD come from the germline V gene. J gave up 0 bases and V 11 bases, and 5 bases lay outside the gene matches. The CDR3 protein is CAFGTGRSYEQYF. CDR3 in DNA: TGTGCCTTCGGGACAGGGCGCTCCTACGAGCAGTACTTC.

The CDR3 bases are TGTGCCAGCAGTTATTCCACAGGCCCCTTGGGTTATGGCTACACCTTC. Translated, it gives CASSYSTGPLGYGYTF. This chain uses TRBV27 with TRBJ1-2; D might be TRBD1 (5 bases). CDR1 is MNHEY and CDR2 is SMNVEV in the germline V gene (reference sequence). The CDR3 consists of 16 residues. Trimming took 4 bases from V and 5 from J, leaving 20 bases between them.

This clone was detected ten times or more. One junction end disagrees with the germline gene, perhaps due to a read error. This chain uses TRBV7-3 with TRBJ2-7; D gene unclear. The CDR3 is 12 amino acids. Germline V lookup: CDR1 SGHTA, CDR2 FQGTGA. The CDR3 DNA follows: TGTGCCAGCAGCCAAGGCCCCGAGCAGGTTCCCTTC. This gives the protein CASSQGPEQVPF. The variable domain in full, completed from reference TRBV7-3 and TRBJ2-7, reads GAGVSQTPSNKVTEKGKYVELRCDPISGHTALYWYRQSLGQGPEFLIYFQGTGAADDSGLPNDRFFAVRPEGSVSTLKIQRTERGDSAVYLCASSQGPEQVPFGPGTRLTVT.

The chain joins TRBV7-6 to TRBJ1-3; a weak D match, TRBD1 (5 bases). Germline assignment: CDR1 SGHVS and CDR2 FNYEAQ. This CDR3 is 16 amino acids long. V lost 5 bases and J lost 0, with 14 bases in between. The CDR3 reads CASSVTPGVSGNTIYF. The CDR3 DNA follows: TGTGCCAGCAGCGTTACACCGGGGGTCTCTGGAAACACCATATATTTT.